What follows are 17 T cell receptor beta chains derived from one specimen sequenced in a study of blood T cell repertoires in COVID-19. Using immunoSEQ multiplex PCR, the repertoire was profiled, and TCRdb retains in-frame clones only, with some absent. The sample records about 240,000 clones, about 84% being singletons. Sequenced input: peripheral blood. Source of these receptors: an elderly man with acute or convalescent COVID-19.

The chain employs TRBV19 and TRBJ2-1; 7 bases map to TRBD2. The V gene's germline CDR1 is LNHDA and CDR2 SQIVND (reference sequence). The CDR3 extends over 10 amino acids. Unmatched junction bases numbered 2, after V lost 8 bases and J lost 10 bases. In DNA, the CDR3 is TGTGCCAGTGGGAGGGGAGAGCAGTTCTTC. This translates into CASGRGEQFF.

The J gene is TRBJ1-2, the V gene TRBV10-1; the D gene is possibly TRBD1 (5 bases). There are 13 residues in the CDR3. The V and J ends lost 5 bases and 4 bases respectively, with 11 bases between them. The V gene's germline CDR1 is WNHNN and CDR2 SYGVQD (reference sequence). CDR3 DNA sequence: TGCGCCAGCAGTTCTCAGGGCGGCTATGGCTACACCTTC. It encodes CASSSQGGYGYTF.

This sequence joins TRBV28 and TRBJ2-7; 13 positions agree with TRBD2. V was clipped by 5 bases and J by 2 bases; unmatched bases: 9. The CDR3 loop spans 17 amino acids. Germline V CDR1 and CDR2: MDHEN, SYDVKM. CDR3 in DNA: TGTGCCAGCAGTCATACGATCGGGACTAGCGGGACCTACGAGCAGTACTTC. It translates to CASSHTIGTSGTYEQYF.

The V gene is TRBV6-1, the J gene TRBJ1-1; tentative D call: TRBD1 (6 bases). Germline CDR1 is MNHNS and CDR2 is SASEGT. Trimming took 2 bases from V and 5 from J, leaving 18 bases between them. The CDR3 is made up of 16 amino acids. The CDR3 region is CASSEWRPGVGTEAFF. As DNA, the CDR3 is TGTGCCAGCAGTGAATGGAGACCAGGGGTGGGGACTGAAGCTTTCTTT.

This rearrangement joins TRBV5-5 to TRBJ2-7; D possibly corresponds to TRBD1 (5 bases). V was pared by 4 bases and J by 0 bases, with 14 bases between. There are 15 residues in the CDR3. Germline CDR1 is SGHKS and CDR2 is YYEKEE (reference sequence). The CDR3 DNA reads as TGTGCCAGCAGCCCCCTCCCTACAGGCTCCTACGAGCAGTACTTC. Encoded protein: CASSPLPTGSYEQYF.

About this clone itself: The same CDR3 can be traced to other DNA sequences in this sample. The gene calls are TRBV29-1 and TRBJ2-7, with a possible D match to TRBD1 (5 bases). This CDR3 contains 12 residues. Trimming stripped 4 bases from V and 2 bases from J, with 9 bases between. Per germline, CDR1 SQVTM and CDR2 ANQGSEA. The CDR3 protein is CSVGGAAYEQYF. CDR3 nucleotides: TGCAGCGTTGGGGGCGCAGCCTACGAGCAGTACTTC.

V usage is TRBV5-4 and J usage is TRBJ1-3; 7 positions agree with TRBD1. CDR3 size: 14 residues. Trimming cost V 4 bases and J 3 bases; bases outside gene matches: 4. Germline lookup yields CDR1 SGHNT and CDR2 YYREEE (reference sequence). The CDR3 loop is CASSPGGGGNTIYF. The CDR3 nucleotides read TGTGCCAGCAGCCCAGGGGGTGGTGGAAACACCATATATTTT.

The chain joins TRBV6-5 to TRBJ2-7, with D possibly matching TRBD2 (5 bases). The germline V gene has CDR1 MNHEY and CDR2 SVGAGI. Trimming left V 2 bases short and J 3 bases short, with 11 bases between. The CDR3 sequence is 14 residues long. In DNA, the CDR3 is TGTGCCAGCAGTTACCAAAAGGGAGTCTACGAGCAGTACTTC. This translates into CASSYQKGVYEQYF.

This sequence joins TRBV5-1 and TRBJ2-2, with TRBD1 matching 7 bases. Germline V CDR1 and CDR2: SGHRS, YFSETQ. The CDR3 covers 14 residues. Unmatched junction bases numbered 5, after V lost 5 bases and J lost 4 bases. The CDR3 region is CASSGQVATGELFF. CDR3 nucleotide sequence: TGCGCCAGCAGTGGACAGGTGGCCACCGGGGAGCTGTTTTTT.

The CDR3 reads CASGLAGGPNTQYF. The CDR3 nucleotides are TGTGCCAGCGGGCTAGCGGGAGGGCCGAATACGCAGTATTTT. V is TRBV6-5 and J is TRBJ2-3; 12 bases agree with TRBD2. Trimming removed 8 bases from V and 7 bases from J; junction bases left unmatched: 7. The CDR3 is 14 amino acids. Germline CDR1 and CDR2: MNHEY and SVGAGI.

This chain uses TRBV19 with TRBJ1-2; D not certain. This CDR3 contains 16 residues. The germline V gene encodes CDR1 LNHDA and CDR2 SQIVND (reference sequence). Trimming took off 7 bases at V and 4 bases at J, with 22 bases between the two ends. CDR3 sequence: CASTAGGSAALYGYTF. The CDR3 nucleotides are TGTGCCAGTACAGCCGGTGGGTCGGCGGCCCTCTATGGCTACACCTTC.

The CDR3 loop reads CATSKGQGWEKLFF. In DNA, the CDR3 is TGTGCCACCAGCAAAGGACAGGGATGGGAAAAACTGTTTTTT. V is TRBV15 and J is TRBJ1-4; 8 positions match TRBD1. With V trimmed by 4 bases and J by 8 bases, 6 bases remained unmatched. Germline CDR1 is LNHNV and CDR2 is YYDKDF (reference sequence). The CDR3 sequence is 14 residues long.

V is TRBV24-1 and J is TRBJ2-1, with D possibly TRBD1 on 5 matching bases. The V and J ends lost 5 bases and 7 bases respectively, with 11 bases between them. The germline gives CDR1 KGHDR, CDR2 SFDVKD. The CDR3 totals 13 residues. CDR3 amino acids: CATSAPGWNEQFF. The DNA of the CDR3 is TGTGCCACCAGTGCCCCAGGGTGGAATGAGCAGTTCTTC.

CDR3 in DNA: TGTGCCAGCAGTAAATTAGCGGGATACTCCTACGAGCAGTACTTC. It is translated as CASSKLAGYSYEQYF. The chain joins TRBV6-2 or TRBV6-3 to TRBJ2-7, with 8 bases aligning to TRBD2. After removal of 5 bases from V and 0 bases from J, the junction contained 6 bases not matched to a gene. Per the germline V gene, CDR1 is MNHEY and CDR2 is SVGEGT. CDR3 length equals 15 residues.

The gene calls are TRBV19 and TRBJ2-1, with 13 bases identical to TRBD2. This CDR3 region has 16 residues. CDR1 is LNHDA and CDR2 is SQIVND in the germline V gene (reference sequence). J lost 4 bases, V lost 3 bases, and 3 bases had no gene match. The CDR3 DNA follows: TGTGCCAGTAGTATGTCACTAGCGGGGGGGTACAATGAGCAGTTCTTC. It codes for CASSMSLAGGYNEQFF.

The chain has TRBV28 and TRBJ2-7, with 13 bases identical to TRBD2. From germline, CDR1 is MDHEN and CDR2 SYDVKM. V lost 5 bases, J lost 5 bases, and 6 bases stayed unmatched. This CDR3 is 15 amino acids long. CDR3: CASSHGLAGDNEQYF. The CDR3 bases are TGTGCCAGCAGTCACGGACTAGCGGGAGACAACGAGCAGTACTTC.

The chain couples TRBV18 to TRBJ1-2; TRBD1 aligns across 8 bases. The V and J ends lost 6 bases and 1 base, in that order; junction bases with no gene match: 7. CDR1 and CDR2 from the germline V gene are KGHSH and LQKENI. CDR3 length: 15 residues. CDR3 nucleotide sequence: TGTGCCAGCTCGGTAGGGACAGGTGTTAACTATGGCTACACCTTC. Protein product: CASSVGTGVNYGYTF.